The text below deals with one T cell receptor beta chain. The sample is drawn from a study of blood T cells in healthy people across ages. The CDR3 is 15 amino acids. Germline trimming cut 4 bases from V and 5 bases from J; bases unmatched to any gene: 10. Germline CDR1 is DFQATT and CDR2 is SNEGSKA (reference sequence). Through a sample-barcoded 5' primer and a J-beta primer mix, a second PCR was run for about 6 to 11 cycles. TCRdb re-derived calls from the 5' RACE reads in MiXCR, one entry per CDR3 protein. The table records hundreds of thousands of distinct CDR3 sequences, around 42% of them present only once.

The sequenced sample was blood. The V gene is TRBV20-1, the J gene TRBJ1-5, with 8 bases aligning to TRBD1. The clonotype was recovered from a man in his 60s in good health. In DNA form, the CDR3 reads TGCAGTGCTACAGCTTCCAGACAGGGGTATCAGCCCCAGCATTTT. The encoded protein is CSATASRQGYQPQHF.